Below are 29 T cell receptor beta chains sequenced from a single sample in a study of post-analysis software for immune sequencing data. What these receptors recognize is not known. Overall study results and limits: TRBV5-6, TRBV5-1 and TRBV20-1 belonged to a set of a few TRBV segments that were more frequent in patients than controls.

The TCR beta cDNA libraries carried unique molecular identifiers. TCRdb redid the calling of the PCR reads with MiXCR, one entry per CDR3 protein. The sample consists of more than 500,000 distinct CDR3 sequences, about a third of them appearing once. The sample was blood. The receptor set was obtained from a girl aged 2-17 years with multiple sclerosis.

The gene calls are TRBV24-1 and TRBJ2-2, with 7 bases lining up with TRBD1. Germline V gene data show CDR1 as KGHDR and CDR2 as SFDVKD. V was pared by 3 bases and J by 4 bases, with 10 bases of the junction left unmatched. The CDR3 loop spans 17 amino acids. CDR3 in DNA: TGTGCCACCAGTGATCCCCCCGGGACAGAGAGCACCGGGGAGCTGTTTTTT. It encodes CATSDPPGTESTGELFF.

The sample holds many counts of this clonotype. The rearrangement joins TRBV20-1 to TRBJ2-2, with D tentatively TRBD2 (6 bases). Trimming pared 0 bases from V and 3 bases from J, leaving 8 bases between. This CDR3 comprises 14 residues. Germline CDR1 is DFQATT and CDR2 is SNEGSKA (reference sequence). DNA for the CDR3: TGCAGTGCTAGAGAGGACTACTACACCGGGGAGCTGTTTTTT. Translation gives CSAREDYYTGELFF.

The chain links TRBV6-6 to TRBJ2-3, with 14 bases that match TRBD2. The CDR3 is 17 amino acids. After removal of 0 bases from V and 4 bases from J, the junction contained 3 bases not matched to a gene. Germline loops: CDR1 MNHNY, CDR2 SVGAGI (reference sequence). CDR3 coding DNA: TGTGCCAGCAGTTACTCGGGACTAGCGGGGGTATCAGATACGCAGTATTTT. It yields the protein CASSYSGLAGVSDTQYF.

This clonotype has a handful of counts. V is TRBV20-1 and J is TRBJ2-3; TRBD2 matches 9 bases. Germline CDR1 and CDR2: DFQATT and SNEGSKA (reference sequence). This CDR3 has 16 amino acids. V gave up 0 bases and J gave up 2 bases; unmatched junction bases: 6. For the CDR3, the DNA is TGCAGTGCTAGAGATTTGGTAGCGGGGGACACAGATACGCAGTATTTT. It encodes CSARDLVAGDTDTQYF.

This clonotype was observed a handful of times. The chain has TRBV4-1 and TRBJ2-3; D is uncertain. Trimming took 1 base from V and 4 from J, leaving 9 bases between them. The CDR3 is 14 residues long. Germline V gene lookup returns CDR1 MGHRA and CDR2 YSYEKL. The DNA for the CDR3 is TGCGCCAGCAGCCAAGTCAATTCCGCAGATACGCAGTATTTT. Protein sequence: CASSQVNSADTQYF.

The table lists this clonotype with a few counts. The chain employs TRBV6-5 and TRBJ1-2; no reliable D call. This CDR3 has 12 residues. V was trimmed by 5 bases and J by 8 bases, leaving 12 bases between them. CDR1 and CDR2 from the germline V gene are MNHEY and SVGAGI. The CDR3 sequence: CASSTLRGGYTF. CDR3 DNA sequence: TGTGCCAGCAGTACTCTTCGTGGGGGCTACACCTTC.

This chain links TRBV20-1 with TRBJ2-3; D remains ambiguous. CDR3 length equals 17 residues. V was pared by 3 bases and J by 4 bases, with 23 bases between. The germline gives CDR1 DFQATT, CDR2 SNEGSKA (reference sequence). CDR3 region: CSASPASIAPAPDTQYF. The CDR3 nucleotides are TGCAGTGCTAGCCCAGCATCAATTGCCCCAGCCCCAGATACGCAGTATTTT.

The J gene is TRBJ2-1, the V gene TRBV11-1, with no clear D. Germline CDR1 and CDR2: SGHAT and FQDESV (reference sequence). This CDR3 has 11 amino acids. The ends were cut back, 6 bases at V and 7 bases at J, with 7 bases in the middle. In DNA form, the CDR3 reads TGTGCCAGCAGGTACTTGAATGAGCAGTTCTTC. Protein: CASRYLNEQFF.

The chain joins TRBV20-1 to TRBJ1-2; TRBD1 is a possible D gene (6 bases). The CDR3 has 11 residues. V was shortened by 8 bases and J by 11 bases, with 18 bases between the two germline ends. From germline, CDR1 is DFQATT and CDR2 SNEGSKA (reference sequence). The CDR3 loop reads CSTRPGVGYTF. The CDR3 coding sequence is TGCAGTACTCGACCAGGGGTTGGGTACACCTTC.

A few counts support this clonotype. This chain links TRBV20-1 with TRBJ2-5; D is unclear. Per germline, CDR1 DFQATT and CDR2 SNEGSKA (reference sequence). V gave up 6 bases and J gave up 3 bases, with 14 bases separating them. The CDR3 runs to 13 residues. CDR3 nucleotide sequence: TGCAGTGCCAGTCTTATGAGCGAAGAGACCCAGTACTTC. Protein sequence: CSASLMSEETQYF.

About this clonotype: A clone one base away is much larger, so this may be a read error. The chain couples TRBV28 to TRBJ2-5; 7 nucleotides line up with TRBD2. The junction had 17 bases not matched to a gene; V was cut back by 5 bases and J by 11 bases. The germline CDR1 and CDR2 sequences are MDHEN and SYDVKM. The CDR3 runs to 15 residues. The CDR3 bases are TGTGCCAGCAGTGATCAAGCGGGGAGATACAATGAGCAGTACTTC. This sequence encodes CASSDQAGRYNEQYF.

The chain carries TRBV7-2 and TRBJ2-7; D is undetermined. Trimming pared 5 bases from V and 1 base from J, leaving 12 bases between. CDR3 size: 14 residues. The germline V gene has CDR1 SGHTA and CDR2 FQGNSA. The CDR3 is CASSPPGTSYEQYF. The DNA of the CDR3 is TGTGCCAGCAGCCCCCCGGGTACATCCTACGAGCAGTACTTC.

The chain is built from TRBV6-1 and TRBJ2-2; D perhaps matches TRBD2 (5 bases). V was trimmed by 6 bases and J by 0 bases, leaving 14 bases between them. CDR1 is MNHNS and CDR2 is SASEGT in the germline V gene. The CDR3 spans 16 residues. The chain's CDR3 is CASSPTRTSNTGELFF. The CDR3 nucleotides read TGTGCCAGCAGCCCCACTAGAACCTCGAACACCGGGGAGCTGTTTTTT.

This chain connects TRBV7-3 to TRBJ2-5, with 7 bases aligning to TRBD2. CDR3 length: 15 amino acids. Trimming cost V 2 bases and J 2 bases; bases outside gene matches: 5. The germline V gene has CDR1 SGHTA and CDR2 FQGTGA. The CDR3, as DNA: TGTGCCAGCAGCTTATATCCCGGGGGGCAAGAGACCCAGTACTTC. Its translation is CASSLYPGGQETQYF.

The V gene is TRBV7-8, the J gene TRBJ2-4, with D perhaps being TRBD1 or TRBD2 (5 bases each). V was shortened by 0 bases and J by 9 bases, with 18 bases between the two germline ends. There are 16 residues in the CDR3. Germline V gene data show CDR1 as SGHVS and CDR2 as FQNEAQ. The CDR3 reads CASSLAPGNRDGIQYF. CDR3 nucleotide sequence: TGTGCCAGCAGCTTAGCCCCCGGTAATAGGGACGGCATTCAGTACTTC.

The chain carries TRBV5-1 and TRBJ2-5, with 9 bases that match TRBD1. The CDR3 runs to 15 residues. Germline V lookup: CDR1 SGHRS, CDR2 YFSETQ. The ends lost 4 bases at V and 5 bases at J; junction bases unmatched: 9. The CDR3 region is CASSPRDRVSETQYF. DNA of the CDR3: TGCGCCAGCAGCCCCCGGGACAGGGTATCTGAGACCCAGTACTTC.

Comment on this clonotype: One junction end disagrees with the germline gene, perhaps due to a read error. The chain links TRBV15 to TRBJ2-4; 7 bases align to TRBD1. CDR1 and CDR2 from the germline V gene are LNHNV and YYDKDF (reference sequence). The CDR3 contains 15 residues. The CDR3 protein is CAASRARQGPQEQYF. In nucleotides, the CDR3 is TGTGCCGCCAGCAGAGCCCGACAGGGTCCCCAGGAGCAGTACTTC.

CDR3 amino acids: CASSPLHRSTDTQYF. The CDR3 region has the DNA TGCGCCAGCAGCCCCTTACACCGAAGCACAGATACGCAGTATTTT. The gene calls are TRBV4-1 and TRBJ2-3, with unresolved D. CDR3 size: 15 residues. V was shortened by 4 bases and J by 0 bases, with 11 bases between the two germline ends. Germline-derived CDR1 and CDR2 are MGHRA and YSYEKL.

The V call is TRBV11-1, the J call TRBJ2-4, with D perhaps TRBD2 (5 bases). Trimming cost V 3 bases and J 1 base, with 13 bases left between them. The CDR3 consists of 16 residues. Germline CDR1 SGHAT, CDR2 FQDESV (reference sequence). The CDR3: CASSLGFGGAKNIQYF. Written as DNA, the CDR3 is TGTGCCAGCAGCTTGGGGTTTGGAGGCGCCAAAAACATTCAGTACTTC.

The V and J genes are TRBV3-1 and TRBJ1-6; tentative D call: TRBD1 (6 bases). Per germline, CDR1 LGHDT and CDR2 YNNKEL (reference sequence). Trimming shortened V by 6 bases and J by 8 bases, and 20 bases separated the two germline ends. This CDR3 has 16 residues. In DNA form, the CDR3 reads TGTGCCAGCAGACAATCGGGGGGGGCTGTGGATTCACCCCTCCACTTT. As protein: CASRQSGGAVDSPLHF.

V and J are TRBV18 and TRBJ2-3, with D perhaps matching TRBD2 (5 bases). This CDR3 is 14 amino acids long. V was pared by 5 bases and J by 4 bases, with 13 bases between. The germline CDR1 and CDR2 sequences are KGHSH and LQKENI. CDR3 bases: TGTGCCAGCTCAATGAGTCCGGACTCAGATACGCAGTATTTT. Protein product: CASSMSPDSDTQYF.

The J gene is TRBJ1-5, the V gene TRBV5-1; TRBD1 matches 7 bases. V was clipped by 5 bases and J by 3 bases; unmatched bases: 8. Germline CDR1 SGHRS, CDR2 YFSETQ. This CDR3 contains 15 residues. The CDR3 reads CASSPGQFDNQPQHF. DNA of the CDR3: TGCGCCAGCAGTCCGGGACAGTTTGACAATCAGCCCCAGCATTTT.

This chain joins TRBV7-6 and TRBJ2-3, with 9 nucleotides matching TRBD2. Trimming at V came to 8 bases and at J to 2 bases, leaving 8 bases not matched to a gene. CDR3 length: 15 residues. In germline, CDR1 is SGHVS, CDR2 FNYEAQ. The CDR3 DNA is TGTGCCAGCGGCGCGGCGGGGGGGAACACAGATACGCAGTATTTT. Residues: CASGAAGGNTDTQYF. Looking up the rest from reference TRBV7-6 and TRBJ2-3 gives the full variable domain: GAGVSQSPRYKVTKRGQDVALRCDPISGHVSLYWYRQALGQGPEFLTYFNYEAQQDKSGLPNDRFSAERPEGSISTLTIQRTEQRDSAMYRCASGAAGGNTDTQYFGPGTRLTVL.

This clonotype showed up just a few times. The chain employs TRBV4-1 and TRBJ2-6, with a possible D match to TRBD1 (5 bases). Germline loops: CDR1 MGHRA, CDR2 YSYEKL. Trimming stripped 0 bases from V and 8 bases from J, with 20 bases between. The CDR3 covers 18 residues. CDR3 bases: TGCGCCAGCAGCCAAGATTACTGGCTAGGGGCGGCGTCCAACGTCCTGACTTTC. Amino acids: CASSQDYWLGAASNVLTF.

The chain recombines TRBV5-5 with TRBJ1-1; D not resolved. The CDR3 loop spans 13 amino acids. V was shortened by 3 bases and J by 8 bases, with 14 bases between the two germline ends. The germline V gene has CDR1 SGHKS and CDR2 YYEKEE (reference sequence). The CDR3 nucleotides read TGTGCCAGCAGCTGGCCACAAGGAAGGGAAGCTTTCTTT. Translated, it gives CASSWPQGREAFF.

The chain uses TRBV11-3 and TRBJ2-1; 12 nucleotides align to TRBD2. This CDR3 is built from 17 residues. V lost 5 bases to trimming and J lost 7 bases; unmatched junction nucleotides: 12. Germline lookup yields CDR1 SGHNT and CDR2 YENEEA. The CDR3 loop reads CASSPLRLAGGPNEQFF. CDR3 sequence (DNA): TGTGCCAGCAGCCCCCTCCGGCTAGCGGGGGGGCCTAATGAGCAGTTCTTC.

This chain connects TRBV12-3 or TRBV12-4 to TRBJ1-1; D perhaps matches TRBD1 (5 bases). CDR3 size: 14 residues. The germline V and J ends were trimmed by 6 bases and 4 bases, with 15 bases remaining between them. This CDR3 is CASRPWQGGTEAFF. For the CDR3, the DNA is TGTGCCAGCAGGCCGTGGCAGGGTGGCACTGAAGCTTTCTTT.

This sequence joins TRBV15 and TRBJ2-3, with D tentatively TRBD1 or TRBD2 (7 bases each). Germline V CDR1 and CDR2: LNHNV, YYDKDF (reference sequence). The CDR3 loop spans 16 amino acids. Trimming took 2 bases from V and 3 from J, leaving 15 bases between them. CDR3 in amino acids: CATSRRTQGGTDTQYF. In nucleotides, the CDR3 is TGTGCCACCAGCAGACGGACGCAGGGGGGGACAGATACGCAGTATTTT.

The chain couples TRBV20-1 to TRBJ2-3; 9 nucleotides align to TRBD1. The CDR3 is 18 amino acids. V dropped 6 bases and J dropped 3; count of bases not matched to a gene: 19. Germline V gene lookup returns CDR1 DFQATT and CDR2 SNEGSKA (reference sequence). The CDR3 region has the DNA TGCAGTGCGGACCCAACAGGGGGCCGTTTTATAAGTACAGATACGCAGTATTTT. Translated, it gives CSADPTGGRFISTDTQYF.